These 30 T cell receptor beta chains share one sample of origin, sequenced in a study of siplizumab effects on memory and regulatory T cells (dated by TCRdb to about 2019). Their recognized antigens are unknown. Cells from the mixed lymphocyte reactions were cocultured for about 6 days at 37 degrees C. Library creation used the immunoSEQ multiplex PCR assay. Drawn from immuneACCESS, this table holds only the in-frame rearrangements with V and J called that TCRdb kept. Clones are partly lost; checked studies trace under half to an unresolved V gene and leave the rest unexplained. The sample yields 3,000 or so clones; roughly 60% were counted once. Around 42% of the sample comes from the top ten. Sequencing input: CFSE-low (dividing) CD8+ T cells sorted from an allogeneic mixed lymphocyte reaction. The receptors originated from a human donor in good health; the cells came from an allogeneic mixed lymphocyte reaction. Some clones in this sample may be carry-over from other donors' samples.

This clone was seen only a few times. This rearrangement joins TRBV2 to TRBJ2-7; 7 nucleotides line up with TRBD2. The CDR3 covers 15 residues. Germline values: CDR1 SNHLY, CDR2 FYNNEI. Trimming took 3 bases from V and 0 from J; bases not matched to a gene: 5. CDR3 loop: CASSDGTTTSYEQYF. The CDR3 DNA is TGTGCCAGCAGTGACGGGACTACCACCTCCTACGAGCAGTACTTC.

This rearrangement joins TRBV11-3 to TRBJ2-1, with D perhaps assigned TRBD1 or TRBD2 (6 bases each). This CDR3 has 13 amino acids. The V end was cut by 2 bases, the J end by 8 bases, with 10 bases between. CDR1 is SGHNT, CDR2 YENEEA, per germline. CDR3 coding DNA: TGTGCCAGCAGCTTATGGGGGGCAGATGAGCAGTTCTTC. This translates into CASSLWGADEQFF.

This clone has only a few counts. The V gene is TRBV7-9, the J gene TRBJ2-7; D not resolved. In germline, CDR1 is SEHNR, CDR2 FQNEAQ (reference sequence). V was clipped by 3 bases and J by 4 bases, with 4 bases between them. The CDR3 is 11 amino acids. CDR3 loop: CASSFLYEQYF. The CDR3 coding sequence is TGTGCCAGCAGCTTTCTTTACGAGCAGTACTTC.

V usage is TRBV6-5 and J usage is TRBJ2-7; TRBD2 matches 7 bases. The CDR3 is 15 residues long. Germline CDR1 is MNHEY and CDR2 is SVGAGI. J was trimmed by 2 bases and V by 0 bases; bases with no gene match: 4. CDR3 sequence: CASSYSLADTYEQYF. Written as DNA, the CDR3 is TGTGCCAGCAGTTACTCTCTAGCGGATACCTACGAGCAGTACTTC.

The gene calls are TRBV27 and TRBJ2-7, with D perhaps given as TRBD1 or TRBD2 (5 bases each). The CDR3 extends over 13 amino acids. The germline gives CDR1 MNHEY, CDR2 SMNVEV (reference sequence). V was shortened by 3 bases and J by 5 bases, with 11 bases between the two germline ends. The CDR3, as DNA: TGTGCCAGCAGTTTCGCAGGGAGCCACGAGCAGTACTTC. Residues: CASSFAGSHEQYF.

This chain joins TRBV7-8 and TRBJ2-7; no clear D. This CDR3 has 15 amino acids. CDR1 and CDR2 from the germline V gene are SGHVS and FQNEAQ. V was clipped by 1 base and J by 3 bases, with 13 bases between them. The CDR3 here is CASSLEASPGYEQYF. The CDR3 bases are TGTGCCAGCAGCTTAGAGGCCAGTCCCGGCTACGAGCAGTACTTC.

The chain employs TRBV15 and TRBJ1-3, with D unclear. CDR1 and CDR2 (germline): LNHNV, YYDKDF (reference sequence). The CDR3 contains 13 residues. The ends were cut back, 3 bases at V and 6 bases at J, with 9 bases in the middle. The CDR3 nucleotides read TGTGCCACCAGCAGCCGACTCTCAAACACCATATATTTT. This gives the protein CATSSRLSNTIYF.

The chain employs TRBV19 and TRBJ2-1; D is ambiguous. The V end lost 1 base, the J end lost 0 bases, and 7 bases lay between the germline ends. Germline loops: CDR1 LNHDA, CDR2 SQIVND (reference sequence). This CDR3 region has 15 residues. CDR3 bases: TGTGCCAGTAGTATAGGGCTACGCTCCTACAATGAGCAGTTCTTC. It codes for CASSIGLRSYNEQFF.

A few counts support this clone. The chain couples TRBV27 to TRBJ2-1, with a tentative D call TRBD2 (6 bases). CDR1 MNHEY and CDR2 SMNVEV come from the germline V gene (reference sequence). The CDR3 is 16 amino acids. The V gene lost 3 bases and the J gene lost 4 bases, with 16 bases spanning the gap. The CDR3 DNA sequence: TGTGCCAGCAGTTTTGTAAGCTCGGCGGGATACAATGAGCAGTTCTTC. Its translation is CASSFVSSAGYNEQFF.

The chain uses TRBV4-1 and TRBJ2-7; D perhaps matches TRBD1 (5 bases). The V gene's germline CDR1 is MGHRA and CDR2 YSYEKL. The ends were cut back, 4 bases at V and 3 bases at J, with 16 bases in the middle. The CDR3 length is 15 residues. In nucleotides, the CDR3 is TGCGCCAGCAGCCTTTATCCTACAGGTAACTACGAGCAGTACTTC. Translated: CASSLYPTGNYEQYF.

This clone has just one count. The chain joins TRBV7-2 to TRBJ2-7; either TRBD1 or TRBD2 may supply D (5 bases each). Trimming shortened V by 9 bases and J by 1 base, and 13 bases separated the two germline ends. Looked up from germline, CDR1 is SGHTA and CDR2 is FQGNSA. The CDR3 consists of 13 residues. This CDR3 reads CASRGGESYEQYF. DNA of the CDR3: TGTGCCAGTCGGGGCGGTGAGTCCTACGAGCAGTACTTC.

The rearrangement links TRBV5-1 to TRBJ2-1; 7 positions match TRBD1. Germline V gene sequence: CDR1 SGHRS, CDR2 YFSETQ. The CDR3 is 14 amino acids. Trimming took 0 bases from V and 5 from J; bases not matched to a gene: 2. The CDR3 region has the DNA TGCGCCAGCAGCTTGGGACAGGGCGACAATGAGCAGTTCTTC. Amino acids: CASSLGQGDNEQFF.

The genes are TRBV27 and TRBJ2-5, with D perhaps matching TRBD2 (5 bases). V lost 2 bases to trimming and J lost 11 bases, with 24 bases between them. From germline, CDR1 is MNHEY and CDR2 SMNVEV (reference sequence). CDR3 length: 16 amino acids. CDR3 in DNA: TGTGCCAGCAGTTTACCCCCTCGAGGGCCCCACGGGTCGCAGTACTTC. Amino acids: CASSLPPRGPHGSQYF.

This chain joins TRBV19 and TRBJ1-1; no clear D gene. The germline V gene has CDR1 LNHDA and CDR2 SQIVND (reference sequence). This CDR3 has 12 residues. Trimming stripped 7 bases from V and 4 bases from J, with 10 bases between. In DNA, the CDR3 is TGTGCCAGTACCATACTTGGCACTGAAGCTTTCTTT. Its translation: CASTILGTEAFF.

V and J are TRBV19 and TRBJ1-1, with unresolved D. The CDR3 totals 15 residues. Trimming took off 3 bases at V and 0 bases at J, with 11 bases between the two ends. Looked up from germline, CDR1 is LNHDA and CDR2 is SQIVND (reference sequence). CDR3 nucleotide sequence: TGTGCCAGTAGTATGTCACAGAACATGAACACTGAAGCTTTCTTT. Translation: CASSMSQNMNTEAFF.

The chain links TRBV5-4 to TRBJ2-5; no reliable D call. The length of the CDR3 is 13 residues. CDR1 is SGHNT, CDR2 YYREEE, per germline (reference sequence). The V end lost 1 base, the J end lost 2 bases, and 6 bases lay between the germline ends. DNA for the CDR3: TGTGCCAGCAGCTTGTCAGCTCAAGAGACCCAGTACTTC. It is translated as CASSLSAQETQYF.

Regarding this clone: Relative to the germline gene, one junction end is altered; a read error may explain this. CDR3 bases: TGCGCCAGCAGCTCAGGACTAGCGGGAGCCCGGGGAGCTGTTTTT. This gives the protein CASSSGLAGARGAVF. The V gene is TRBV5-1, the J gene TRBJ2-2; TRBD2 matches at 13 bases. Looked up from germline, CDR1 is SGHRS and CDR2 is YFSETQ. The CDR3 totals 15 residues.

This chain uses TRBV11-1 with TRBJ2-3, with a weak D call TRBD1 (6 bases). Trimming took off 6 bases at V and 6 bases at J, with 19 bases between the two ends. Germline CDR1 is SGHAT and CDR2 is FQDESV (reference sequence). The CDR3 spans 15 residues. The CDR3 region is CASRFGRGPLDTQYF. The CDR3 bases are TGTGCCAGCAGATTCGGCAGGGGCCCTTTGGATACGCAGTATTTT.

The rearrangement uses TRBV4-1 and TRBJ1-2, with D unclear. V gave up 2 bases and J gave up 4 bases, with 11 bases separating them. Per germline, CDR1 MGHRA and CDR2 YSYEKL. This CDR3 is 14 amino acids long. The CDR3 spells CASSQSLGLYGYTF. DNA for the CDR3: TGCGCCAGCAGCCAAAGCCTTGGACTCTATGGCTACACCTTC.

The table lists this clone with a few counts. J is TRBJ2-7 and V is TRBV4-1; D gene ambiguous. V lost 0 bases and J lost 0, with 6 bases in between. The germline CDR1 and CDR2 sequences are MGHRA and YSYEKL. The CDR3 loop spans 14 amino acids. This CDR3 is CASSQDPGSYEQYF. Written as DNA, the CDR3 is TGCGCCAGCAGCCAAGACCCAGGCTCCTACGAGCAGTACTTC.

The rearrangement uses TRBV21-1 and TRBJ2-5. TRBV21-1 constitutes a pseudogene. There are 15 residues in the CDR3. CDR3 DNA sequence: TGTGCCAGCAGCAATTGGGTCCTCGAATCTTTGACCCAGTACTTC. This sequence encodes CASSNWVLESLTQYF.

The CDR3 reads CASSLAQGGFYGYTF. In DNA, the CDR3 is TGCGCCAGCAGCTTGGCACAAGGGGGGTTCTATGGCTACACCTTC. The genes are TRBV5-1 and TRBJ1-2; tentatively, D is TRBD1 (6 bases). V lost 0 bases and J lost 4, with 13 bases in between. The CDR3 totals 15 residues. The germline V gene encodes CDR1 SGHRS and CDR2 YFSETQ.

In regard to this clone: One end of the junction fails to match germline, which may point to a read error. This chain connects TRBV9 to TRBJ2-7; the D call may be TRBD1 or TRBD2 (5 bases each). Germline V gene data show CDR1 as SGDLS and CDR2 as YYNGEE. CDR3 length: 15 amino acids. CDR3 amino acids: CAGSPRGQPGFEQYF. DNA for the CDR3: TGTGCCGGCAGCCCCCGGGGCCAGCCGGGTTTCGAGCAGTACTTC.

The CDR3 coding sequence is TGTGCCAGCAGTTTATATAACACAGATACGCAGTATTTT. Translating it yields CASSLYNTDTQYF. The chain uses TRBV27 and TRBJ2-3; the D is unclear. The CDR3 is 13 residues long. Trimming cost V 1 base and J 2 bases, with 4 bases left between them. Per germline, CDR1 MNHEY and CDR2 SMNVEV (reference sequence).

In its sample, this clone was seen a few times. The chain uses TRBV29-1 and TRBJ1-2; D is ambiguous. V lost 5 bases, J lost 4 bases, and 17 bases lay in between. Germline CDR1 and CDR2: SQVTM and ANQGSEA. The CDR3 extends over 14 amino acids. The CDR3: CSVLGQQAPYGYTF. The CDR3 nucleotides read TGCAGCGTTCTAGGGCAGCAGGCCCCCTATGGCTACACCTTC.

The rearrangement uses TRBV11-2 and TRBJ2-5, with no clear D. Trimming took 1 base from V and 2 from J, leaving 17 bases between them. The V gene's germline CDR1 is SGHAT and CDR2 FQNNGV. The CDR3 loop spans 17 amino acids. This CDR3 is CASSLGWLSGPQETQYF. In DNA, the CDR3 is TGTGCCAGCAGCTTAGGATGGTTATCAGGCCCACAAGAGACCCAGTACTTC. Looking up the rest from reference TRBV11-2 and TRBJ2-5 gives the full variable domain: EAGVAQSPRYKIIEKRQSVAFWCNPISGHATLYWYQQILGQGPKLLIQFQNNGVVDDSQLPKDRFSAERLKGVDSTLKIQPAKLEDSAVYLCASSLGWLSGPQETQYFGPGTRLLVL.

A single count supports this clone. The rearrangement joins TRBV14 to TRBJ2-7; D may be TRBD2 (6 bases). Deletions cut 3 bases from V and 9 bases from J, with 9 bases between. The CDR3 contains 11 residues. Germline CDR1 SGHDN, CDR2 FVKESK. The CDR3 is CASSQGGSQYF. CDR3 DNA: TGTGCCAGCAGCCAGGGAGGATCGCAGTACTTC.

This clone was detected only a few times. V usage is TRBV7-9 and J usage is TRBJ2-7, with TRBD2 matching 12 bases. Germline-derived CDR1 and CDR2 are SEHNR and FQNEAQ (reference sequence). This CDR3 comprises 15 residues. Losses at the gene ends were 5 bases for V and 2 bases for J; bases not matched to a gene: 4. Here the CDR3 reads CASSHGLAGTYEQYF. CDR3 coding DNA: TGTGCCAGCAGCCACGGACTAGCGGGGACCTACGAGCAGTACTTC.

The chain employs TRBV7-9 and TRBJ2-1, with TRBD1 as a possible D gene (5 bases). CDR1 is SEHNR and CDR2 is FQNEAQ in the germline V gene (reference sequence). This CDR3 is built from 16 residues. The V and J ends lost 3 bases and 0 bases respectively, with 12 bases between them. CDR3 protein: CASSLFSTVSYNEQFF. The CDR3 DNA reads TGTGCCAGCAGCTTGTTCTCGACAGTCTCCTACAATGAGCAGTTCTTC.

In its sample, this clone is medium-sized (0.01 to 0.1%). The gene calls are TRBV6-1 and TRBJ2-7; TRBD1 aligns across 10 bases. Germline CDR1 MNHNS, CDR2 SASEGT. Trimming at V came to 3 bases and at J to 2 bases, leaving 1 base not matched to a gene. The CDR3 contains 14 residues. In DNA, the CDR3 is TGTGCCAGCAGTGACGGGACAGGGGCCTACGAGCAGTACTTC. Translated, it gives CASSDGTGAYEQYF.